This T cell receptor beta chain is from a study of shared clonotypes between healthy human individuals. Study-wide points: Of the naive CD4 clonotypes, approximately 5% were shared across four donors. Clonotypes not shared had lower generation probabilities than those common to all four donors.

As to this clone: Its target is unknown.

Profiling relied on immunoSEQ multiplex PCR, and the TCRdb table lists in-frame clones only, not all of them. The data show millions of clones, less than 95% seen once. Naive CD8 cells lacked CD45RO, underwent positive selection for CCR7 and left out terminally differentiated effector memory CD45RA+ cells. The origin of this receptor is a man aged 18 to 29 in good health. The sample was naive CD8+ T cells sorted from blood.

This chain's CDR3 is CASSLVRDRVNEKLFF. CDR3 bases: TGTGCCAGCAGCTTAGTCAGGGACAGGGTGAATGAAAAACTGTTTTTT. V gene TRBV7-9 combines with J gene TRBJ1-4; 9 nucleotides line up with TRBD1. This CDR3 has 16 residues. Germline V gene lookup returns CDR1 SEHNR and CDR2 FQNEAQ (reference sequence). V was pared by 1 base and J by 5 bases, with 5 bases of the junction left unmatched.